The entry below describes one T cell receptor (beta chain). The antigen is not known. The data are from a study of T cell responses to AZD1222 COVID-19 vaccine. Findings of the study overall: After the peak T cell response, and only then, were repertoires sampled. Regions 160-218 and 743-854 dominated among vaccine-associated CD4 TCRs spanning spike. Of the AZD1222 recipients, only 5 to 7 were seropositive at baseline.

Deletions cut 1 base from V and 5 bases from J, with 12 bases between. The CDR3 spans 15 residues. The germline V gene encodes CDR1 MNHNS and CDR2 SASEGT. Produced via immunoSEQ multiplex PCR; TCRdb's table is partial and in-frame only. Altogether about 110,000 clones are present, roughly 84% being singletons, with the ten largest covering less than 8%. The chain employs TRBV6-1 and TRBJ1-5; D unresolved. The sequence was obtained from an adult in good health. Sample: peripheral blood, taken on day 0 of AZD1222 vaccination. CDR3 in DNA: TGTGCCAGCAGTGAAGGGATCCCAGGACATCAGCCCCAGCATTTT. Translating it yields CASSEGIPGHQPQHF.